This TCR beta chain comes out of a study of blood T cell repertoires in COVID-19. In the study overall: Researchers got acute and convalescent COVID-19 samples from the United States, Italy and Spain. PBMCs, B-cell-depleted T cells, or T cells were the source of the cDNA or gDNA that made up the material.

The germline V gene has CDR1 SGHDN and CDR2 FVKESK. The trim removed 0 bases at V and 1 base at J, leaving 5 bases unmatched. The CDR3 covers 16 residues. As processed by the authors: Researchers report that nucleated cell counts were estimated from reference gene primer amplification. Produced via immunoSEQ multiplex PCR; TCRdb's table is partial and in-frame only. V, J and clone size were drawn from that table, and D and trimming were deduced from the DNA. The sample carries fewer than 120,000 clones, over 75% recorded once. The sequencing input was peripheral blood. The chain uses TRBV14 and TRBJ2-7, with TRBD2 identical over 8 bases. This receptor was taken from a woman older than 75 with active or convalescent COVID-19. CDR3 nucleotide sequence: TGTGCCAGCAGCCAAGATCTAATAGCGGGATCCTACGAGCAGTACTTC. The encoded protein is CASSQDLIAGSYEQYF.